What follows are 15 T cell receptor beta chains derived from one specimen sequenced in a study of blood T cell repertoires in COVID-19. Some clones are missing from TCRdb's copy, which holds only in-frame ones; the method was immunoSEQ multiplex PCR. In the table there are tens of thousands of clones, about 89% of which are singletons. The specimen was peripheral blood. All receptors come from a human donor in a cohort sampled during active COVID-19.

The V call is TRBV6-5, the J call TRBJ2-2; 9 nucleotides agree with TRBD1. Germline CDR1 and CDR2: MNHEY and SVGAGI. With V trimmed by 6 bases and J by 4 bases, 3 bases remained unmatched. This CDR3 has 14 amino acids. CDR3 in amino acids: CASSRDRATGELFF. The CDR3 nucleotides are TGTGCCAGCAGCCGGGACAGGGCCACCGGGGAGCTGTTTTTT.

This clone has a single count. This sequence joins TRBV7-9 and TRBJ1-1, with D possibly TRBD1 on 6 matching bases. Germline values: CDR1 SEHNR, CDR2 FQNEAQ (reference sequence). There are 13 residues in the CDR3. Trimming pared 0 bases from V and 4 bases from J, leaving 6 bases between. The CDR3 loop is CASSLAGATEAFF. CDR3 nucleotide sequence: TGTGCCAGCAGCTTAGCGGGGGCCACTGAAGCTTTCTTT.

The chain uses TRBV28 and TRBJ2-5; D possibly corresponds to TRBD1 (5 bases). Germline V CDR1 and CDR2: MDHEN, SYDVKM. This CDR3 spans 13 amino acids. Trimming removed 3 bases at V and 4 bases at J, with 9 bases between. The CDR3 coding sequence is TGTGCCAGCAGTTTGGACATGATAGAGACCCAGTACTTC. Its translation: CASSLDMIETQYF. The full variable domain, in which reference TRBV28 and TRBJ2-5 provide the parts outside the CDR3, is DVKVTQSSRYLVKRTGEKVFLECVQDMDHENMFWYRQDPGLGLRLIYFSYDVKMKEKGDIPEGYSVSREKKERFSLILESASTNQTSMYLCASSLDMIETQYFGPGTRLLVL.

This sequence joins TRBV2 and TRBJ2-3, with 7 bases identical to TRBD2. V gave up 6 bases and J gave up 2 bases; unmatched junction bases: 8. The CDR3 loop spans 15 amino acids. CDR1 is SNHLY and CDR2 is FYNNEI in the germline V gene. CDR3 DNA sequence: TGTGCCAGCAGAGCGACTAGCTTGGCCACAGATACGCAGTATTTT. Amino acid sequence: CASRATSLATDTQYF.

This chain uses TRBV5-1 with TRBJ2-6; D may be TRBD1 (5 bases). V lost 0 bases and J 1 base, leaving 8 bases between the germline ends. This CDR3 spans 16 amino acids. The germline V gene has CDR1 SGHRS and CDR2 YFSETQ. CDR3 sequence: CASSLVSGSGANVLTF. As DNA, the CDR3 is TGCGCCAGCAGCTTGGTGTCAGGGTCTGGGGCCAACGTCCTGACTTTC.

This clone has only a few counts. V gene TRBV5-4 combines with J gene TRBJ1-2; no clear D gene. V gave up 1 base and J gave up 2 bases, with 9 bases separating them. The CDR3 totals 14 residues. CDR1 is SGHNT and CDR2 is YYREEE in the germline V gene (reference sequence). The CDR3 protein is CASSLLQSNYGYTF. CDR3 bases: TGTGCCAGCAGCTTGCTTCAGTCCAACTATGGCTACACCTTC.

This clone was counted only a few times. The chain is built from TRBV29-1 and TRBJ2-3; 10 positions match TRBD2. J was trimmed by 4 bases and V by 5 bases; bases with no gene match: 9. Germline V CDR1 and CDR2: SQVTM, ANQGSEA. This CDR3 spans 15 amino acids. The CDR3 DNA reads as TGCAGCGTTAATCCTAGCGGGAGCCCCGCAGATACGCAGTATTTT. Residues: CSVNPSGSPADTQYF.

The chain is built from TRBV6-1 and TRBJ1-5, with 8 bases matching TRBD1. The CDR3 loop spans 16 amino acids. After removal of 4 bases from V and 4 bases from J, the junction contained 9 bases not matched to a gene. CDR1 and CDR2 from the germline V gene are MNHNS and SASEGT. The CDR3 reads CASSALGTGINQPQHF. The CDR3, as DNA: TGTGCCAGCAGTGCCCTGGGGACAGGAATAAATCAGCCCCAGCATTTT.

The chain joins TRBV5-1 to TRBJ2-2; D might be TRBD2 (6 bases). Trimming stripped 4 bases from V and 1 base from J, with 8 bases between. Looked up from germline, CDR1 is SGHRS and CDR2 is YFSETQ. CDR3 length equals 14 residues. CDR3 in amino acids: CASSLSGNTGELFF. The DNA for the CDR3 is TGCGCCAGCAGCCTTAGCGGGAACACCGGGGAGCTGTTTTTT.

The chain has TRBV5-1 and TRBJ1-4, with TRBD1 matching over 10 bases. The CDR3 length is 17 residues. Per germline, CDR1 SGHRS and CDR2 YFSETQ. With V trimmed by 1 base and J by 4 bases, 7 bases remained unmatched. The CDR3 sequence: CASSLSGTGVFNEKLFF. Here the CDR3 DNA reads TGCGCCAGCAGCTTGTCCGGGACAGGGGTTTTTAATGAAAAACTGTTTTTT.

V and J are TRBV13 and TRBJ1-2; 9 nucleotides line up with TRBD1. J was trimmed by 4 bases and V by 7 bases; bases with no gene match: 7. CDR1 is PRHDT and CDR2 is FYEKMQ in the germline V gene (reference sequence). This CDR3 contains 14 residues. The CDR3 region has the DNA TGTGCCAGCACCCGAAAGACAGGGGGCTATGGCTACACCTTC. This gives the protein CASTRKTGGYGYTF.

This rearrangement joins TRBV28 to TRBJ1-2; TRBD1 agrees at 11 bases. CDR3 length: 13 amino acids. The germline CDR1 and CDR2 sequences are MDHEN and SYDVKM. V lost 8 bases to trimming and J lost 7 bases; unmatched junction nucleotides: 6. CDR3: CASRGTGGIGYTF. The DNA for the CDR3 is TGTGCCAGCCGAGGGACAGGGGGAATTGGCTACACCTTC.

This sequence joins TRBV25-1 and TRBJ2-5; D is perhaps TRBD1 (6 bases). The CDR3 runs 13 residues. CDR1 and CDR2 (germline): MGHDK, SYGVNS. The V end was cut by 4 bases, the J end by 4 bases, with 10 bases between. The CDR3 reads CASSATGIETQYF. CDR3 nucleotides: TGTGCCAGCAGTGCCACAGGGATAGAGACCCAGTACTTC.

Here the CDR3 reads CASTMDGRWGEQYF. The DNA of the CDR3 is TGTGCCAGCACCATGGACGGGAGGTGGGGCGAGCAGTACTTC. The chain recombines TRBV28 with TRBJ2-7, with 7 bases identical to TRBD2. Germline V lookup: CDR1 MDHEN, CDR2 SYDVKM. V lost 7 bases, J lost 6 bases, and 12 bases stayed unmatched. The CDR3 is 14 residues long.

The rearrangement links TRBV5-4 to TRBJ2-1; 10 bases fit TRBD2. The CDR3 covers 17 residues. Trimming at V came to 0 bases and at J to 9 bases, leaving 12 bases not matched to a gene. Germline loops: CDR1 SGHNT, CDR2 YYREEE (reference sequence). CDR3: CASSLGVTGVAGGEQFF. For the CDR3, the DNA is TGTGCCAGCAGCTTGGGGGTGACCGGAGTAGCGGGAGGTGAGCAGTTCTTC.